This T cell receptor beta chain comes out of a study of blood T cell repertoires in COVID-19. Study at large: There were acute and convalescent COVID-19 samples, and they came from the United States, Italy and Spain. Sample material is recorded as cDNA or gDNA derived from T cells, B-cell-depleted T cells, or PBMCs.

Authors' methods: Estimated nucleated cell counts came from reference gene primer amplification. Sequencing was performed with immunoSEQ multiplex PCR; in TCRdb, only in-frame clones are kept and a portion is missing. That table is the source of V, J and clone size, and D and trimming were worked out from the DNA. The sample carries some 120,000 clones, around 74% recorded once. Trimming took off 3 bases at V and 2 bases at J, with 17 bases between the two ends. Per the germline V gene, CDR1 is GTSNPN and CDR2 is SVGIG (reference sequence). The CDR3 has 17 amino acids. The sample comprised peripheral blood. The TCR originated in a man in his 60s with acute or convalescent COVID-19. The V and J genes are TRBV30 and TRBJ2-6; perhaps TRBD1 as D (6 bases). This chain's CDR3 is CAWRPTGNQAGANVLTF. DNA for the CDR3: TGTGCCTGGAGACCCACAGGGAACCAAGCTGGGGCCAACGTCCTGACTTTC.